The T cell receptor beta chain described here comes from a study of T cell responses to AZD1222 COVID-19 vaccine. Turning to the study itself: Pooled samples include second doses given at about 4 or 12 weeks. Study results and caveats: Baseline seropositivity characterized only six AZD1222 recipients. Clonal diversity was possibly underestimated, and the donors were mostly white British, with more females.

Generated by immunoSEQ multiplex PCR, the TCRdb table keeps only in-frame clones and is missing some. The repertoire consists of tens of thousands of clones, with roughly 93% occurring once and the leading ten covering about a fifth. On this clone itself: Its matching antigen is unknown.

Germline CDR1 reads MNHEY; CDR2 reads SVGAGI. The CDR3 loop spans 15 amino acids. V dropped 6 bases and J dropped 5; count of bases not matched to a gene: 6. The V and J genes are TRBV6-5 and TRBJ2-2, with 10 nucleotides matching TRBD2. This specimen consisted of peripheral blood, obtained on day 0 of AZD1222 vaccination. This clonotype was obtained from an adult in good health. The CDR3 protein is CASSFSGGWTGELFF. CDR3 sequence (DNA): TGTGCCAGCAGCTTTAGCGGGGGGTGGACCGGGGAGCTGTTTTTT.